The 8 T cell receptor beta chains in this list originate from one sample, sequenced in a study of T cell clonality in common variable immunodeficiency. Measured with immunoSEQ multiplex PCR; TCRdb has only the in-frame clones, and not every one. The sample includes tens of thousands of clones, none of them occurring once. Sequenced material: peripheral blood mononuclear cells. Source of these receptors: a person aged 18 to 75 in good health.

As to this clone: The read falls 3 residues short of the CDR3 end, and the missing part is taken from the germline J gene. The rearrangement uses TRBV11-2 and TRBJ1-3; possible D gene TRBD1, 5 bases. The V gene lost 3 bases and the J gene lost 1 base, with 10 bases spanning the gap. Germline CDR1 SGHAT, CDR2 FQNNGV. The CDR3 has 15 residues. The CDR3 reads CASSFGTGSGNTIYF. Partial CDR3 DNA: TGTGCCAGCAGCTTTGGAACAGGTTCTGGAAACACC.

At least ten counts were recorded for this clone. The read ends 3 residues shy of where the CDR3 ends; the end is completed using the germline J gene. This chain links TRBV7-9 with TRBJ2-7; 8 bases match TRBD2. With V trimmed by 5 bases and J by 3 bases, 6 bases remained unmatched. This CDR3 spans 14 amino acids. The germline CDR1 and CDR2 sequences are SEHNR and FQNEAQ (reference sequence). Incomplete CDR3 DNA: TGTGCCAGCAGCCGGGTTAGCGGGAACTACGAG. Translating gives CASSRVSGNYE. From start to end, the CDR3 is CASSRVSGNYEQYF.

This clone was detected ten times or more. With the read ending 3 residues before the CDR3 end, the germline J gene is used to fill in that end. The rearrangement uses TRBV11-2 and TRBJ2-5, with D unclear. Trimming took off 0 bases at V and 7 bases at J, with 9 bases between the two ends. There are 13 residues in the CDR3. Germline V lookup: CDR1 SGHAT, CDR2 FQNNGV. The CDR3 DNA, read in part, is TGTGCCAGCAGCTTAGATCTCTCCGGGACC. It translates to CASSLDLSGT. The whole CDR3 sequence reads CASSLDLSGTQYF.

This clone has a count of ten or more. Read data end 3 residues before the CDR3 end; the end is taken from the germline J gene. This chain links TRBV6-2 or TRBV6-3 with TRBJ2-7; 11 bases map to TRBD1. This CDR3 has 13 residues. CDR1 MNHEY and CDR2 SVGEGT come from the germline V gene. The junction had 4 bases not matched to a gene; V was cut back by 7 bases and J by 5 bases. Here the CDR3 reads CASIPGQGDEQYF. The part of the CDR3 DNA that was read is TGTGCCAGCATCCCGGGACAGGGGGACGAG.

This clone was counted ten times or more. The CDR3 extends 3 residues past the end of the read, so its final part is completed from the germline J gene. The chain combines TRBV7-2 with TRBJ2-2; 7 bases are a match to TRBD1. Germline V lookup: CDR1 SGHTA, CDR2 FQGNSA. J lost 0 bases, V lost 5 bases, and 3 bases had no gene match. The CDR3 covers 15 residues. The DNA read from the CDR3 is TGTGCCAGCAGCCTCGGGACAGCGAACACCGGGGAG. This codes for CASSLGTANTGE. Given in full, the CDR3 is CASSLGTANTGELFF. Full variable domain (missing parts from reference TRBV7-2 and TRBJ2-2): GAGVSQSPSNKVTEKGKDVELRCDPISGHTALYWYRQSLGQGLEFLIYFQGNSAPDKSGLPSDRFSAERTGGSVSTLTIQRTQQEDSAVYLCASSLGTANTGELFFGEGSRLTVL.

The table lists this clone with many counts. The CDR3 extends 3 residues past the end of the read, so its final part is completed from the germline J gene. The chain is built from TRBV20-1 and TRBJ1-1; a possible D gene is TRBD1 (5 bases). With 8 bases removed from V and 2 bases from J, the gap between germline ends came to 15 bases. The CDR3 extends over 13 amino acids. In germline, CDR1 is DFQATT, CDR2 SNEGSKA (reference sequence). The CDR3: CSTQQVLNTEAFF. Partial CDR3 DNA: TGCAGTACACAACAGGTCTTAAACACTGAA.

This clone was picked up many times. From the germline J gene comes the end of the CDR3, since the read stops 3 residues before it. V and J are TRBV18 and TRBJ2-6, with TRBD2 matching 11 bases. Germline V gene sequence: CDR1 KGHSH, CDR2 LQKENI. V gave up 3 bases and J gave up 0 bases; unmatched junction bases: 1. This CDR3 has 17 amino acids. The sequenced part of the CDR3 DNA is TGTGCCAGCTCACCTAGCGGGAGGGCCTCTGGGGCCAACGTC. As protein: CASSPSGRASGANV. The entire CDR3 protein reads CASSPSGRASGANVLTF.

This clone was picked up many times. The sequence runs out 3 residues before the end of the CDR3; the remainder is reconstructed from the germline J gene. The chain carries TRBV4-1 and TRBJ2-7, with 7 bases that match TRBD2. This CDR3 region has 15 residues. After removal of 2 bases from V and 2 bases from J, the junction contained 6 bases not matched to a gene. Germline V gives CDR1 MGHRA, CDR2 YSYEKL. The CDR3 spells CASSQTSERPYEQYF. The sequenced CDR3 bases are TGCGCCAGCAGCCAAACTAGCGAGAGACCCTACGAG.